A selection of T cell receptor beta chains follows, all from one sample in a study of blood T cell repertoires in COVID-19. TCRdb's table, derived via immunoSEQ multiplex PCR, lists solely in-frame clones and lacks some. The sample includes about 190,000 clones, approximately 84% seen only once; the top ten take 3% to 3.5%. Sample: PBMCs or T cells enriched from blood (not recorded which). The receptors originated from a woman in her thirties who had recovered from COVID-19. The CDR3 runs from the conserved cysteine through the conserved F or W. D genes are given only for firm matches.

V gene,D gene,J gene,CDR3 DNA,CDR3 protein
TRBV5-4,-,TRBJ2-7,TGTGCCAGCAGCCCCCCTGACGGGGGATCCTACGAGCAGTACTTC,CASSPPDGGSYEQYF
TRBV6-5,TRBD1,TRBJ1-2,TGTGCCAGCAGTTACGGGACAGACAATGGCTACACCTTC,CASSYGTDNGYTF
TRBV28,TRBD1,TRBJ1-5,TGTGCCAGCAACACTCCGGGACAGGGGAACCAGCCCCAGCATTTT,CASNTPGQGNQPQHF
TRBV6-5,TRBD1,TRBJ1-2,TGTGCCAGCATCCCATTAGGGACAGCCCACTATGGCTACACCTTC,CASIPLGTAHYGYTF
TRBV7-3,-,TRBJ2-6,TGTGCCAGCAGCTCGGGACAACCTGGGGCCAACGTCCTGACTTTC,CASSSGQPGANVLTF
TRBV7-2,-,TRBJ2-3,TGTGCCAGCAGCCCCGGACAGTGGATCACAGATACGCAGTATTTT,CASSPGQWITDTQYF
TRBV11-2,TRBD1,TRBJ2-5,TGTGCCAGCACGCCGTGGACAGGGGAAGAGACCCAGTACTTC,CASTPWTGEETQYF
TRBV6-5,TRBD1,TRBJ1-1,TGTGCCAGCAGAGTAAGACAGGGGGTCGACACTGAAGCTTTCTTT,CASRVRQGVDTEAFF
TRBV6-5,-,TRBJ1-1,TGTGCCAGCAGTTATAGCAGCGAAGCTTTCTTT,CASSYSSEAFF
TRBV4-2,TRBD1,TRBJ2-6,TGTGCCAGCAGCCAAGATTTTGGGACAGGGGGGTCTGGGGCCAACGTCCTGACTTTC,CASSQDFGTGGSGANVLTF
TRBV21-1,-,TRBJ1-1,TGTGCCAGCAGCTCGCGGAGGGAGGACACTGAAGCTTTCTTT,CASSSRREDTEAFF
TRBV7-2,-,TRBJ2-5,TGTGCCAGCAGCCAGACTCCGGAGACCCAGTACTTC,CASSQTPETQYF
TRBV19,-,TRBJ2-7,TGTGCCAGTAGTAAGGCGGCCACCTACGAGCAGTACTTC,CASSKAATYEQYF
TRBV18,TRBD1,TRBJ2-1,TGTGCCAGCTCACCAACCTCCCCCGGGACAGGGGGGAATGAGCAGTTCTTC,CASSPTSPGTGGNEQFF
TRBV2,TRBD2,TRBJ2-2,TGTGCCAGCAGGTTAGCGGGAGTAAGGTCCGGGGAGCTGTTTTTT,CASRLAGVRSGELFF
TRBV7-7,TRBD1,TRBJ2-2,TGTGCTAGCAGCGCCCGGACAGGGGGAGGGACCGGGGAGCTGTTTTTT,CASSARTGGGTGELFF
TRBV7-8,-,TRBJ2-3,TGTGCCAGCAGCCCCGCGGGGTTGAGCACAGATACGCAGTATTTT,CASSPAGLSTDTQYF
TRBV28,TRBD1,TRBJ1-2,TGTGCCAGCAGTTATTCAGGGGGCTATGGCTACACCTTC,CASSYSGGYGYTF
TRBV18,-,TRBJ2-3,TGTGCCAGCTCACCACAGAAACAGGGAACAGATACGCAGTATTTT,CASSPQKQGTDTQYF
TRBV7-2,-,TRBJ1-5,TGTGCCAGCAGCCCGAGGACAGTAAATCAGCCCCAGCATTTT,CASSPRTVNQPQHF
TRBV3-1/TRBV3-2,-,TRBJ1-3,TGTGCCAGCGAGGGCAGCTCTTATGGAAACACCATATATTTT,CASEGSSYGNTIYF
TRBV28,TRBD1,TRBJ1-4,TGTGCCAGCAGTACACGACAGGGGCACGAAAAACTGTTTTTT,CASSTRQGHEKLFF
TRBV15,-,TRBJ1-5,TGTGCCACCAGCAGCCTGATAGTTTTGCCCCAGCATTTT,CATSSLIVLPQHF
TRBV2,-,TRBJ2-3,TGTGCCAGCAGTGATCCCGGGACTGAAGATACGCAGTATTTT,CASSDPGTEDTQYF
TRBV3-1/TRBV3-2,TRBD1,TRBJ1-1,TGTGCCAGCAGGGACAGGGCCGTGAACACTGAAGCTTTCTTT,CASRDRAVNTEAFF